The 7 T cell receptor beta chains in this list originate from one sample, sequenced in a study of cytomegalovirus exposure and HLA in healthy donors. In the PCR, 60 Vbeta and 13 Jbeta primers were used. Profiled with immunoSEQ multiplex PCR; TCRdb holds only in-frame clones, not every one. The sample includes 130,000 or so clones, approximately 75% of them seen just once. The source material was PBMCs. Receptor source: a man aged 35-49 years in good health and CMV-seronegative.

The V call is TRBV4-1, the J call TRBJ2-7, with D hard to call. Trimming removed 0 bases from V and 6 bases from J, with 9 bases in between. The CDR3 totals 13 residues. Germline lookup yields CDR1 MGHRA and CDR2 YSYEKL. The DNA for the CDR3 is TGCGCCAGCAGCCAAGATCTCTATTTCGAGCAGTACTTC. Its translation is CASSQDLYFEQYF.

The genes are TRBV7-8 and TRBJ1-2; TRBD1 matches at 9 bases. Germline CDR1 is SGHVS and CDR2 is FQNEAQ. The CDR3 has 15 residues. V trimming: 3 bases; J trimming: 4 bases; junction bases outside the gene matches: 6. The CDR3 protein is CASSLADRGPYGYTF. CDR3 coding DNA: TGTGCCAGCAGCTTGGCGGACAGGGGCCCCTATGGCTACACCTTC.

The chain joins TRBV28 to TRBJ1-1, with D perhaps matching TRBD1 (6 bases). The CDR3 runs 17 residues. Germline V gene sequence: CDR1 MDHEN, CDR2 SYDVKM. The V end was cut by 8 bases, the J end by 0 bases, with 22 bases between. This CDR3 is CASREDSRYLMNTEAFF. CDR3 DNA: TGTGCCAGCCGTGAGGACAGCCGATACCTTATGAACACTGAAGCTTTCTTT. Based on the CDR3 plus reference TRBV28 and TRBJ1-1, the full variable domain is DVKVTQSSRYLVKRTGEKVFLECVQDMDHENMFWYRQDPGLGLRLIYFSYDVKMKEKGDIPEGYSVSREKKERFSLILESASTNQTSMYLCASREDSRYLMNTEAFFGQGTRLTVV.

This clone has more than one count but fewer than ten. The DNA for the CDR3 is TGTGCCAGCAGTGTCCCCGGGGAGAACTACGAGCAGTACTTC. It encodes CASSVPGENYEQYF. The chain links TRBV25-1 to TRBJ2-7; D is perhaps TRBD2 (5 bases). Germline V gene data show CDR1 as MGHDK and CDR2 as SYGVNS. This CDR3 is built from 14 residues. V dropped 4 bases and J dropped 3 bases, with 13 bases sitting between them.

The V and J genes are TRBV5-1 and TRBJ2-2; TRBD1 matches 7 bases. Looked up from germline, CDR1 is SGHRS and CDR2 is YFSETQ. Trimming cost V 8 bases and J 3 bases; bases outside gene matches: 10. The length of the CDR3 is 15 residues. DNA for the CDR3: TGCGCCAGTTCACCGGGACAGTCGTACACCGGGGAGCTGTTTTTT. The encoded protein is CASSPGQSYTGELFF. The entire variable domain, with the rest obtained from reference TRBV5-1 and TRBJ2-2, is as follows: KAGVTQTPRYLIKTRGQQVTLSCSPISGHRSVSWYQQTPGQGLQFLFEYFSETQRNKGNFPGRFSGRQFSNSRSEMNVSTLELGDSALYLCASSPGQSYTGELFFGEGSRLTVL.

The chain is built from TRBV19 and TRBJ1-1; D not resolved. The germline V and J ends were trimmed by 5 bases and 0 bases, with 10 bases remaining between them. From germline, CDR1 is LNHDA and CDR2 SQIVND (reference sequence). The CDR3 runs 14 residues. CDR3 amino acids: CASSSGVLNTEAFF. Here the CDR3 DNA reads TGTGCCAGTAGTTCCGGGGTTTTGAACACTGAAGCTTTCTTT. The whole variable domain, remainder taken from reference TRBV19 and TRBJ1-1, is DGGITQSPKYLFRKEGQNVTLSCEQNLNHDAMYWYRQDPGQGLRLIYYSQIVNDFQKGDIAEGYSVSREKKESFPLTVTSAQKNPTAFYLCASSSGVLNTEAFFGQGTRLTVV.

Only a few counts were recorded for this clone. The chain combines TRBV18 with TRBJ2-1, with a weak D call TRBD2 (6 bases). Trimming cost V 3 bases and J 6 bases, with 15 bases left between them. CDR3 length: 15 residues. Germline V gene sequence: CDR1 KGHSH, CDR2 LQKENI. The CDR3 region is CASSPSGMGGNEQFF. The CDR3 DNA is TGTGCCAGCTCACCGAGTGGGATGGGGGGCAATGAGCAGTTCTTC.